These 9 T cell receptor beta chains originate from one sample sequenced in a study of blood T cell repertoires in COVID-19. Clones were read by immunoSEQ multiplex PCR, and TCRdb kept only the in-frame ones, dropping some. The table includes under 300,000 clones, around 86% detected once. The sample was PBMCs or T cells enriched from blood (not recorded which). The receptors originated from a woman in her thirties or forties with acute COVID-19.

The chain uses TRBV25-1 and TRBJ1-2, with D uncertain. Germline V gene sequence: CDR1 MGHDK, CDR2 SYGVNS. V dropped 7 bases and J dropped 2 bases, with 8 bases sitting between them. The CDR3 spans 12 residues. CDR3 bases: TGTGCCAGCAATGGCAGAAACTATGGCTACACCTTC. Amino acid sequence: CASNGRNYGYTF.

The CDR3: CASRQGQGTEAFF. DNA of the CDR3: TGTGCCAGCAGGCAAGGACAGGGCACTGAAGCTTTCTTT. The chain joins TRBV6-4 to TRBJ1-1; 8 nucleotides line up with TRBD1. The germline gives CDR1 MRHNA, CDR2 SNTAGT. The CDR3 runs 13 residues. V lost 6 bases to trimming and J lost 4 bases; unmatched junction nucleotides: 4.

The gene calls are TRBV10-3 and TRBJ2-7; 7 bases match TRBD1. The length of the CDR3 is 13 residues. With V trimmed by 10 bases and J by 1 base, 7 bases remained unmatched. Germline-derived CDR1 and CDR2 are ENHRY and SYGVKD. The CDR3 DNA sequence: TGTGCCAGTCGGGACAGCCCATCCTACGAGCAGTACTTC. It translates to CASRDSPSYEQYF.

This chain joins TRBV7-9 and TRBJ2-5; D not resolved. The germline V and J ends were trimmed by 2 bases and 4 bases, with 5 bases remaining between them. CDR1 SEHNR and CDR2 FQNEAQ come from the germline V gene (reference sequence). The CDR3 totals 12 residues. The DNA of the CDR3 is TGTGCCAGCAGCTTAACCAGAGAGACCCAGTACTTC. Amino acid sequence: CASSLTRETQYF.

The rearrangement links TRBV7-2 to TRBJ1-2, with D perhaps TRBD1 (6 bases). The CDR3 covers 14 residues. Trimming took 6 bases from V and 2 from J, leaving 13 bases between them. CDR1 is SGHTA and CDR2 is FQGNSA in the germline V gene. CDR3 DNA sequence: TGTGCCAGCAGACGCAAGGACAGCAACTATGGCTACACCTTC. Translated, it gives CASRRKDSNYGYTF.

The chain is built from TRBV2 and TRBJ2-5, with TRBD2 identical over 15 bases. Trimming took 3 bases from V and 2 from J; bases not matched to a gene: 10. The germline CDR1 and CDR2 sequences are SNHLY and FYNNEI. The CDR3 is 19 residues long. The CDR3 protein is CASSDRTSGRVRVQETQYF. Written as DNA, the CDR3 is TGTGCCAGCAGTGATCGGACTAGCGGGAGGGTGAGGGTGCAAGAGACCCAGTACTTC.

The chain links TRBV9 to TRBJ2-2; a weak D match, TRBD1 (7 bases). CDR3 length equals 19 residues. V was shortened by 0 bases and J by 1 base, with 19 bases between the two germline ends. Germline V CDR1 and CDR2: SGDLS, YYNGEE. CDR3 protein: CASSVAHGGGFQNTGELFF. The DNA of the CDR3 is TGTGCCAGCAGCGTAGCTCACGGAGGGGGCTTCCAGAACACCGGGGAGCTGTTTTTT.

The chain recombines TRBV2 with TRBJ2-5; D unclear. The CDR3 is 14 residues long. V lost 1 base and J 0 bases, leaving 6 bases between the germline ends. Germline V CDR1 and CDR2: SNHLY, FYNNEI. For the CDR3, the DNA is TGTGCCAGCAGTGAAGGGGCCCACCAAGAGACCCAGTACTTC. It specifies CASSEGAHQETQYF.

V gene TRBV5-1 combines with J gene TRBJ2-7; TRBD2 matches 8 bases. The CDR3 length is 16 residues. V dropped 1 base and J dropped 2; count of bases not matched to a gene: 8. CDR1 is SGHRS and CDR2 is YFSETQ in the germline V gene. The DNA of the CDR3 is TGCGCCAGCAGCTTGACGGGAGGGCCGACGGCCTACGAGCAGTACTTC. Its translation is CASSLTGGPTAYEQYF.